Detailed here is one TCR beta chain. This record comes from a study of blood T cells in healthy people across ages. V was pared by 0 bases and J by 5 bases, with 15 bases between. The germline V gene has CDR1 SGHDT and CDR2 YYEEEE. CDR3 length equals 15 residues. The second PCR ran about 6 to 12 cycles with a sample-barcoded 5' primer and J-beta primers. One entry per CDR3 protein, called by TCRdb with MiXCR from the 5' RACE reads. In the table there are about 500,000 distinct CDR3 sequences, nearly 25% of which are singletons. These data are also associated with another study on T cells of mothers and their children. That paper adds: Reverse transcription into cDNA received all extracted RNA, at approximately 1.5 ug per 15 ul.

This clonotype was sampled from a boy younger than 18 in good health. The chain has TRBV5-6 and TRBJ2-7; D is ambiguous. Sequenced sample: blood. The CDR3 protein is CASSLGGLGSNEQYF. In nucleotides, the CDR3 is TGTGCCAGCAGCTTGGGTGGGCTGGGGTCCAACGAGCAGTACTTC.